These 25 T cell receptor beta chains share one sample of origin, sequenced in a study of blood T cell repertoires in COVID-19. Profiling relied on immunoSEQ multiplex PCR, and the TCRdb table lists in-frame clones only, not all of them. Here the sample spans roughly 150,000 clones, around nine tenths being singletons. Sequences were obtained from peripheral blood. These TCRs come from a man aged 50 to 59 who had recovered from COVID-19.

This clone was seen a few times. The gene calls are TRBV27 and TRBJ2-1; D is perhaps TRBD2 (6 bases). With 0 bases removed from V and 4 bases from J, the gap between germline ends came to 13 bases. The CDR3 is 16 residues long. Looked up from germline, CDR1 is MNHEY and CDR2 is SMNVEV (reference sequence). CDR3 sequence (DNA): TGTGCCAGCAGTTTATCGGCAGGAGGGCTTTACAATGAGCAGTTCTTC. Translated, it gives CASSLSAGGLYNEQFF.

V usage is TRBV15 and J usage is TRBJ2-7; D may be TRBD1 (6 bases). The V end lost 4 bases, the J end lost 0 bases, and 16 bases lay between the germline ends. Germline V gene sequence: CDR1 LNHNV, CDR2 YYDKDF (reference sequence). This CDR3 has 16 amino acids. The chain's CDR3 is CATSTKYRDSSYEQYF. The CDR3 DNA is TGTGCCACCAGCACAAAATACAGGGATAGCTCCTACGAGCAGTACTTC.

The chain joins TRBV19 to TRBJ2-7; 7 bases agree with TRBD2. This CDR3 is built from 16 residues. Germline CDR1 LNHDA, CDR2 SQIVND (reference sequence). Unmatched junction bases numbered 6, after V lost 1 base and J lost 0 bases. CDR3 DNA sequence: TGTGCCAGTAGTATAGGTGGCAGCGGGATCTCCTACGAGCAGTACTTC. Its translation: CASSIGGSGISYEQYF.

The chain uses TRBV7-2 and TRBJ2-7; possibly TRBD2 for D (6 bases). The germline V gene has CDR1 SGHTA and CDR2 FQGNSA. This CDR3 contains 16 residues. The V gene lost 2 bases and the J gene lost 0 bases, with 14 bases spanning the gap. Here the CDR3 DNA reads TGTGCCAGCAGCTTACCCTCCGGGAGCGCCTCCTACGAGCAGTACTTC. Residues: CASSLPSGSASYEQYF.

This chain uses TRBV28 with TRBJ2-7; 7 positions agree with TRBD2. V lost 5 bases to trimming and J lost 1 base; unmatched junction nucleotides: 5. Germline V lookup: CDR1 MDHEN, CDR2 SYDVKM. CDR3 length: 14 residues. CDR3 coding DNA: TGTGCCAGCAGTGTCACGGGGGGATCCTACGAGCAGTACTTC. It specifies CASSVTGGSYEQYF.

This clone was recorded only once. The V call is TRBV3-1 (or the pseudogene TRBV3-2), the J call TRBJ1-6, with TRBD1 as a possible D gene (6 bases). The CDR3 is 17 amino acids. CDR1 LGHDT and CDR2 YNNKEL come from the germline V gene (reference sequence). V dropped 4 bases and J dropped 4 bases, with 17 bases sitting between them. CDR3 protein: CASSRRRRTEYNSPLHF. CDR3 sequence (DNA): TGTGCCAGCAGCCGCCGCCGTAGGACAGAATATAATTCACCCCTCCACTTT.

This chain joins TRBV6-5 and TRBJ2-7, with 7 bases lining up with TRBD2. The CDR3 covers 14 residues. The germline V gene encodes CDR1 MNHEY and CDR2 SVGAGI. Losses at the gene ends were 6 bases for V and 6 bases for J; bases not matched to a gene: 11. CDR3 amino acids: CASRNLAAGTEQYF. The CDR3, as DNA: TGTGCCAGCAGAAATCTAGCGGCCGGGACCGAGCAGTACTTC.

CDR3 DNA: TGTGCCAGCAGCTTGGTAAGCGGGGGGGCCAATCAGCATGAGCAGTTCTTC. Translating it yields CASSLVSGGANQHEQFF. The chain is built from TRBV5-5 and TRBJ2-1; 10 nucleotides line up with TRBD2. The CDR3 sequence is 17 residues long. Germline trimming cut 0 bases from V and 8 bases from J; bases unmatched to any gene: 11. Germline CDR1 reads SGHKS; CDR2 reads YYEKEE (reference sequence).

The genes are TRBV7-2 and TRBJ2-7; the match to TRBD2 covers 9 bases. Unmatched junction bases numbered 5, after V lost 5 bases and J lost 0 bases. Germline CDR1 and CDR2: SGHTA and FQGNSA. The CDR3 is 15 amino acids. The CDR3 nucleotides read TGTGCCAGCAGCACTCTAGCGGGAAGCTCCTACGAGCAGTACTTC. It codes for CASSTLAGSSYEQYF.

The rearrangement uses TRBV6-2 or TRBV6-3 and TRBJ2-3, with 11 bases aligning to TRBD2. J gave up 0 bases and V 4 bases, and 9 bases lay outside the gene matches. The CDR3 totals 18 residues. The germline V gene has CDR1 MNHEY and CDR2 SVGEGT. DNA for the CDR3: TGTGCCAGCAGTTGGCCGGGACTAGCGGATTCTAGCACAGATACGCAGTATTTT. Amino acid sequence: CASSWPGLADSSTDTQYF.

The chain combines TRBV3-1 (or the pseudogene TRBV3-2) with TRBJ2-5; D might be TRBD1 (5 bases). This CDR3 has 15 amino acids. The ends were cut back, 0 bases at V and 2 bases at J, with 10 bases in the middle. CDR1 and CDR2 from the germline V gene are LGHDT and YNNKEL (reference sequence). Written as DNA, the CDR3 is TGTGCCAGCAGCCAAGATCGACAGTGGCAAGAGACCCAGTACTTC. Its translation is CASSQDRQWQETQYF.

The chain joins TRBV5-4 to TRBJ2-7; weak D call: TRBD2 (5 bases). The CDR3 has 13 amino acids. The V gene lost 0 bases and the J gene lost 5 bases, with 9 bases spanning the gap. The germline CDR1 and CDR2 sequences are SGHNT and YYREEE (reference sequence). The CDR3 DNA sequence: TGTGCCAGCAGCTTGGCCCCGGGAAACGAGCAGTACTTC. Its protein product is CASSLAPGNEQYF.

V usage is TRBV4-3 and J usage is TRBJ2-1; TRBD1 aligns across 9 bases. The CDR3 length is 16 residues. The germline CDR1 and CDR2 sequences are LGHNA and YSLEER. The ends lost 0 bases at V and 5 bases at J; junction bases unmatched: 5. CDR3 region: CASSQDTGGLHNEQFF. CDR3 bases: TGCGCCAGCAGCCAAGATACAGGGGGCCTCCACAATGAGCAGTTCTTC.

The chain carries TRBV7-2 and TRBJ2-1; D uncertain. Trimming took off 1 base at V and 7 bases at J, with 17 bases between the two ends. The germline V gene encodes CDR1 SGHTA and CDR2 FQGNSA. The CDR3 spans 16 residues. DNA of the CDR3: TGTGCCAGCAGCTTAGTTTCGGTTGGCGGTTGGAATGAGCAGTTCTTC. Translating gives CASSLVSVGGWNEQFF.

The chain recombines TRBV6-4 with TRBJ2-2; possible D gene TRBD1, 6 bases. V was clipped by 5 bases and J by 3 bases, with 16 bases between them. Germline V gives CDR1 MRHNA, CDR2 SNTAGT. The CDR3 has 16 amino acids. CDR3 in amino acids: CASSHTAAGDTGELFF. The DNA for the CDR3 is TGTGCCAGCAGTCACACTGCCGCAGGGGACACCGGGGAGCTGTTTTTT.

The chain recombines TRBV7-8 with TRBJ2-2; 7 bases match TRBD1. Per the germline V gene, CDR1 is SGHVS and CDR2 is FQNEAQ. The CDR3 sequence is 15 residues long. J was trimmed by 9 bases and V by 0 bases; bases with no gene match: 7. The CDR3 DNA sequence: TGTGCCAGCAGCTTAGCGACAGGGATGGTTAGGGAGCTGTTTTTT. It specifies CASSLATGMVRELFF.

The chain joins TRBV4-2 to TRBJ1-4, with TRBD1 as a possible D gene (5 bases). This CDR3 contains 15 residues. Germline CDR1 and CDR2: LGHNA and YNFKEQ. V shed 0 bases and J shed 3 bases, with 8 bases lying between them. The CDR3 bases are TGTGCCAGCAGCCAAGAGGCAGGGCCTAATGAAAAACTGTTTTTT. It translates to CASSQEAGPNEKLFF.

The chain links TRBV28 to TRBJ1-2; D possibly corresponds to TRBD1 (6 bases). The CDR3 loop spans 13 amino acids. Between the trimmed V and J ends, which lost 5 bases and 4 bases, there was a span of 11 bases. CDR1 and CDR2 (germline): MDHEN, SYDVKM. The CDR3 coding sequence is TGTGCCAGCAGTCCCGACAGGTCCTATGGCTACACCTTC. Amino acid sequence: CASSPDRSYGYTF.

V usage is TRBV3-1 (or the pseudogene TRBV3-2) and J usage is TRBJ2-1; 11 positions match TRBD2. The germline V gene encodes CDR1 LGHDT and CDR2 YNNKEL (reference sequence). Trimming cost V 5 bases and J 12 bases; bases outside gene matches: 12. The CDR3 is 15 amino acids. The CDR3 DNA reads TGTGCCAGCAGCGTTCCTAGCGGGGGGCCCCCTGGGCAGTTCTTC. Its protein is CASSVPSGGPPGQFF.

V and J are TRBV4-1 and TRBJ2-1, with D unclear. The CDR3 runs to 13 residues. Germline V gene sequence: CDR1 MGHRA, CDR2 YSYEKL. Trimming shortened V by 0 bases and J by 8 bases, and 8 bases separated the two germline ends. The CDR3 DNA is TGCGCCAGCAGCCAAGAGGCGGTCTATGAGCAGTTCTTC. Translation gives CASSQEAVYEQFF.

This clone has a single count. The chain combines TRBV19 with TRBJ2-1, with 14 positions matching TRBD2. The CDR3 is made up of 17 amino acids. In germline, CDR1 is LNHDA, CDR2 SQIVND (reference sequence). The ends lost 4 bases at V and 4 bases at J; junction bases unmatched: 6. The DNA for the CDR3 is TGTGCCAGTAGTAAAAGGGGGACTAGCGGGGGTTACAATGAGCAGTTCTTC. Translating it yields CASSKRGTSGGYNEQFF.

The CDR3 loop is CASSQRQGSTEAFF. The CDR3 DNA sequence: TGTGCCAGCAGTCAGAGACAGGGAAGCACTGAAGCTTTCTTT. This chain links TRBV27 with TRBJ1-1; 7 nucleotides align to TRBD1. Per germline, CDR1 MNHEY and CDR2 SMNVEV (reference sequence). The CDR3 is made up of 14 amino acids. V dropped 5 bases and J dropped 4; count of bases not matched to a gene: 7.

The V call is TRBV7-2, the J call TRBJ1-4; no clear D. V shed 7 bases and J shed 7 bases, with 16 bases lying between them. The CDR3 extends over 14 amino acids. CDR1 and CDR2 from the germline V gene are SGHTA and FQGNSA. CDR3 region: CASTLGPGVEKLFF. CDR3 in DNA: TGTGCCAGCACCCTCGGTCCCGGGGTTGAAAAACTGTTTTTT.

CDR3 in amino acids: CASSNTGEPYEQYF. DNA of the CDR3: TGTGCCAGCAGTAATACAGGGGAGCCCTACGAGCAGTACTTC. V and J are TRBV6-6 and TRBJ2-7; 7 bases line up with TRBD1. Germline CDR1 reads MNHNY; CDR2 reads SVGAGI (reference sequence). With V trimmed by 5 bases and J by 2 bases, 6 bases remained unmatched. The length of the CDR3 is 14 residues.

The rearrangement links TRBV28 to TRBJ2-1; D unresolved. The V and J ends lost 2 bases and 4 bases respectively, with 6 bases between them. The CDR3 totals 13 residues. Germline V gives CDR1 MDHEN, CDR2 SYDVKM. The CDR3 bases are TGTGCCAGCAGTTTACGCCAGTACAATGAGCAGTTCTTC. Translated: CASSLRQYNEQFF. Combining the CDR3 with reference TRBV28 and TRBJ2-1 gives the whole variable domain DVKVTQSSRYLVKRTGEKVFLECVQDMDHENMFWYRQDPGLGLRLIYFSYDVKMKEKGDIPEGYSVSREKKERFSLILESASTNQTSMYLCASSLRQYNEQFFGPGTRLTVL.